This T cell receptor (beta chain) was obtained from a study of blood T cells in healthy people across ages. Overall study: About one barcoded beta molecule per two T cells was the capture yield of template switching. Findings of the study overall: Estimates based on one million T cells were treated as lower bounds. Long-lived donors had more naive CD4+ cells and higher diversity than aged donors. Per-million-T-cell TCR beta diversity fell roughly linearly with age.

The CDR3 totals 16 residues. The J segment lost 3 bases and the V segment lost 6 bases, leaving 9 bases of the junction unmatched. Per germline, CDR1 SGHTA and CDR2 FQGNSA. On this clonotype: The antigen remains undetermined.

Combining a sample-barcoded 5' primer with a J-beta primer mix, a second PCR ran for roughly 7 to 11 cycles. One entry per CDR3 protein results from TCRdb running MiXCR on the 5' RACE reads. The data contain over 1,300,000 distinct CDR3 sequences, around 55% of them singletons. The genes are TRBV7-2 and TRBJ2-1, with 9 positions matching TRBD2. The sample taken for sequencing was blood. This receptor was identified in a man aged 18 to 30 in good health. The CDR3 here is CASRPTRLADYNEQFF. Written as DNA, the CDR3 is TGTGCCAGCAGACCCACCCGACTAGCGGACTACAATGAGCAGTTCTTC. The full variable domain, in which reference TRBV7-2 and TRBJ2-1 provide the parts outside the CDR3, is GAGVSQSPSNKVTEKGKDVELRCDPISGHTALYWYRQSLGQGLEFLIYFQGNSAPDKSGLPSDRFSAERTGGSVSTLTIQRTQQEDSAVYLCASRPTRLADYNEQFFGPGTRLTVL.